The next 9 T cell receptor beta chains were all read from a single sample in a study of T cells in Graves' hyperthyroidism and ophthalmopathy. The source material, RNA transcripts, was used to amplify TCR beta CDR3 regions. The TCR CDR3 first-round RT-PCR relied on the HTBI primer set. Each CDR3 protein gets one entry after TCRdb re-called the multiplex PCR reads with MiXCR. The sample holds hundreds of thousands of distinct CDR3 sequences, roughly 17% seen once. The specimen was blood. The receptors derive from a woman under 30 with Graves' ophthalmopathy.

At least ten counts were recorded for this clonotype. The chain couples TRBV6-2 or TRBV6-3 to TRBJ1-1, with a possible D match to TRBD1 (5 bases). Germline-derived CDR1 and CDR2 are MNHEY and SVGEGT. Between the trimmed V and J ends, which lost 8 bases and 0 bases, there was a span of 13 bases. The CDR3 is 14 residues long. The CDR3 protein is CASGYQGLNTEAFF. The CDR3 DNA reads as TGTGCCAGCGGGTACCAGGGTTTGAACACTGAAGCTTTCTTT.

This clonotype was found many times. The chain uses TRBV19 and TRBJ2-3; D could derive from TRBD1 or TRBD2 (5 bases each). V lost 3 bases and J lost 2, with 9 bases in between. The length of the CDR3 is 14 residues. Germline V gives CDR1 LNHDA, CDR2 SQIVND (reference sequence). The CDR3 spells CASSMSGTTDTQYF. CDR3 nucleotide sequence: TGTGCCAGTAGTATGTCGGGGACCACAGATACGCAGTATTTT.

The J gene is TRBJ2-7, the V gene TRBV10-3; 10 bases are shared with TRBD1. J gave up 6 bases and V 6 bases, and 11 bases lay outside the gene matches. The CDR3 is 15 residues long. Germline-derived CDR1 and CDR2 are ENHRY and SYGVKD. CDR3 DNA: TGTGCCATCAGCGACCCGGGACAGGGGCTCCGCGAGCAGTACTTC. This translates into CAISDPGQGLREQYF.

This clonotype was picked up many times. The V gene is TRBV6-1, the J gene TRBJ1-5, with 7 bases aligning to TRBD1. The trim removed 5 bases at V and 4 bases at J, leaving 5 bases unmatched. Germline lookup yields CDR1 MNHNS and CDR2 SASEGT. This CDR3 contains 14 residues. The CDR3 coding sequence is TGTGCCAGCAGTCCGTACAGGGGTAATCAGCCCCAGCATTTT. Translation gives CASSPYRGNQPQHF.

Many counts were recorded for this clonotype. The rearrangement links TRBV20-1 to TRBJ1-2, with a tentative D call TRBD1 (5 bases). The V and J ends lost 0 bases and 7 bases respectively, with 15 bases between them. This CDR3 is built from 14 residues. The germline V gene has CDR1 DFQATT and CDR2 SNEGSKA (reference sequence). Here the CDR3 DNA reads TGCAGTGCTAGAGATCAGGGTACCGGCGGTGGCTACACCTTC. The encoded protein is CSARDQGTGGGYTF.

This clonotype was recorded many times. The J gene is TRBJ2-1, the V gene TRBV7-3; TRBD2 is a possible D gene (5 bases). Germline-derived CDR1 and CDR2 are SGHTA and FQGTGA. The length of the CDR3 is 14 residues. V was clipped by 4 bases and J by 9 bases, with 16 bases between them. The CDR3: CASSSDGRRGEQFF. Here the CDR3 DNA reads TGTGCCAGCAGCTCCGATGGCCGTCGGGGTGAGCAGTTCTTC.

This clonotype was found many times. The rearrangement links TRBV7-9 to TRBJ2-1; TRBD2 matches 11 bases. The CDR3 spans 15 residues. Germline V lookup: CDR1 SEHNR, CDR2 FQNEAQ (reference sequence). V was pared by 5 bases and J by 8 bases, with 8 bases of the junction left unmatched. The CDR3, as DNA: TGTGCCAGCAGCGAGCCGGGACTAGCGGCCCATGAGCAGTTCTTC. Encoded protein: CASSEPGLAAHEQFF.

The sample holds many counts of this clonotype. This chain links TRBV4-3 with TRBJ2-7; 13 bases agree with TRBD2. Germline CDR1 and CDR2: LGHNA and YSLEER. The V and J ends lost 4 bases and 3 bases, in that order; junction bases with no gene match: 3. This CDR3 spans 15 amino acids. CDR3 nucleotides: TGCGCCAGCAGCCCCGGGACTAGCGGGAACTACGAGCAGTACTTC. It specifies CASSPGTSGNYEQYF.

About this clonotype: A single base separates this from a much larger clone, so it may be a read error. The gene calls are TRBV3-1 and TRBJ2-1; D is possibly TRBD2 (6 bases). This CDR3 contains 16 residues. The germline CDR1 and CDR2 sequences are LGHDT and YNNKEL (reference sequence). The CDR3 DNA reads TGTGCCAGCAGCGTATCCGGGGGAGATTCCTACAATGTGCAGTTCTTC. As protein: CASSVSGGDSYNVQFF.